The 21 T cell receptor beta chains listed next were all sequenced from one sample in a study of blood T cell repertoires in COVID-19. The protocol was immunoSEQ multiplex PCR, while the TCRdb copy is restricted to in-frame clones and leaves out a portion. Of about 280,000 clones in the sample, around 90% were seen once. Sequenced sample: PBMCs or T cells enriched from blood (not recorded which). The receptors stem from a woman aged 25 to 39 who had recovered from COVID-19.

This chain uses TRBV11-2 with TRBJ1-2, with D perhaps matching TRBD1 (5 bases). Germline CDR1 and CDR2: SGHAT and FQNNGV. This CDR3 comprises 16 residues. The V end was cut by 0 bases, the J end by 0 bases, with 11 bases between. The DNA of the CDR3 is TGTGCCAGCAGCTTAGAAGGGGCTCAAGCTAACTATGGCTACACCTTC. As protein: CASSLEGAQANYGYTF.

The rearrangement joins TRBV15 to TRBJ1-2; 8 positions match TRBD1. The V and J ends lost 5 bases and 1 base, in that order; junction bases with no gene match: 12. Germline-derived CDR1 and CDR2 are LNHNV and YYDKDF (reference sequence). The CDR3 runs 17 residues. The CDR3 region has the DNA TGTGCCACCAGCGGAGGACAGGGAGGCATTTATAACTATGGCTACACCTTC. Its translation: CATSGGQGGIYNYGYTF. The full variable domain, rest sourced from reference TRBV15 and TRBJ1-2, is DAMVIQNPRYQVTQFGKPVTLSCSQTLNHNVMYWYQQKSSQAPKLLFHYYDKDFNNEADTPDNFQSRRPNTSFCFLDIRSPGLGDTAMYLCATSGGQGGIYNYGYTFGSGTRLTVV.

The chain employs TRBV11-2 and TRBJ1-1; 8 bases map to TRBD1. This CDR3 spans 16 amino acids. CDR1 is SGHAT and CDR2 is FQNNGV in the germline V gene. Germline trimming cut 4 bases from V and 5 bases from J; bases unmatched to any gene: 12. The CDR3 loop is CASSSGQGGSRTEAFF. The CDR3 DNA reads TGTGCCAGCAGCTCAGGACAGGGTGGCTCGCGGACTGAAGCTTTCTTT.

The V and J genes are TRBV7-2 and TRBJ1-6; TRBD1 matches at 12 bases. V lost 4 bases, J lost 8 bases, and 12 bases stayed unmatched. In germline, CDR1 is SGHTA, CDR2 FQGNSA. The length of the CDR3 is 18 residues. DNA for the CDR3: TGTGCCAGCAGCTACCTACTCCGGGACAGGGGGCGGCATTCACCCCTCCACTTT. Protein sequence: CASSYLLRDRGRHSPLHF.

V is TRBV5-1 and J is TRBJ1-5, with a possible D match to TRBD1 (5 bases). Deletions cut 4 bases from V and 2 bases from J, with 10 bases between. Per the germline V gene, CDR1 is SGHRS and CDR2 is YFSETQ. The CDR3 extends over 14 amino acids. Written as DNA, the CDR3 is TGCGCCAGCAGCGCGGGGGGGGGCAATCAGCCCCAGCATTTT. The encoded protein is CASSAGGGNQPQHF.

This sequence joins TRBV9 and TRBJ2-7, with 8 nucleotides matching TRBD1. V shed 3 bases, J shed 2 bases, and the junction held 4 bases outside the gene matches. The CDR3 is made up of 14 amino acids. CDR1 and CDR2 (germline): SGDLS, YYNGEE. The DNA for the CDR3 is TGTGCCAGCAGCGGACAGGGGCTCGCCTACGAGCAGTACTTC. Protein product: CASSGQGLAYEQYF.

The gene calls are TRBV5-4 and TRBJ2-3, with 7 bases matching TRBD2. CDR1 is SGHNT, CDR2 YYREEE, per germline (reference sequence). V lost 3 bases and J lost 1; bases outside the gene matches: 5. This CDR3 spans 15 amino acids. CDR3 in amino acids: CASSSGLAGTDTQYF. In DNA form, the CDR3 reads TGTGCCAGCAGCTCTGGCCTAGCGGGCACAGATACGCAGTATTTT.

The rearrangement uses TRBV10-2 and TRBJ2-2, with 13 positions matching TRBD2. From germline, CDR1 is WSHSY and CDR2 SAAADI. The CDR3 covers 14 residues. Unmatched junction bases numbered 4, after V lost 9 bases and J lost 6 bases. This CDR3 reads CASRLAGGPGELFF. In nucleotides, the CDR3 is TGCGCCAGTAGACTAGCGGGAGGTCCCGGGGAGCTGTTTTTT.

This chain connects TRBV5-8 to TRBJ1-2; 7 bases fit TRBD1. Germline lookup yields CDR1 SGHTS and CDR2 YDEGEE. This CDR3 region has 14 residues. J lost 5 bases, V lost 2 bases, and 6 bases had no gene match. The CDR3 reads CASSFDRESYGYTF. The CDR3 DNA is TGTGCCAGCAGCTTTGACAGGGAGAGTTATGGCTACACCTTC. Variable domain in full (rest from reference TRBV5-8 and TRBJ1-2): EAGVTQSPTHLIKTRGQQATLRCSPISGHTSVYWYQQALGLGLQFLLWYDEGEERNRGNFPPRFSGRQFPNYSSELNVNALELEDSALYLCASSFDRESYGYTFGSGTRLTVV.

The V and J genes are TRBV18 and TRBJ1-3; the match to TRBD1 covers 7 bases. Looked up from germline, CDR1 is KGHSH and CDR2 is LQKENI. Trimming at V came to 6 bases and at J to 8 bases, leaving 22 bases not matched to a gene. The CDR3 is 18 amino acids. The CDR3 region is CASSPNGVTGMIVDTIYF. As DNA, the CDR3 is TGTGCCAGCTCGCCCAACGGGGTGACAGGGATGATAGTTGACACCATATATTTT.

The sample holds one count of this clone. The V gene is TRBV19, the J gene TRBJ2-7; D uncertain. The length of the CDR3 is 15 residues. V gave up 3 bases and J gave up 1 base, with 13 bases separating them. Germline lookup yields CDR1 LNHDA and CDR2 SQIVND (reference sequence). The DNA for the CDR3 is TGTGCCAGTAGTATCCTCCGAGGTCCATCCTACGAGCAGTACTTC. Its protein product is CASSILRGPSYEQYF.

J is TRBJ2-7 and V is TRBV2; 7 bases map to TRBD2. V was clipped by 3 bases and J by 5 bases; unmatched bases: 13. This CDR3 spans 16 amino acids. Germline CDR1 is SNHLY and CDR2 is FYNNEI. The CDR3 bases are TGTGCCAGCAGTGATTGGCGGGGGATTACTTATAACGAGCAGTACTTC. This codes for CASSDWRGITYNEQYF.

This clone was picked up a small number of times. The chain couples TRBV28 to TRBJ1-1; TRBD1 matches at 7 bases. Trimming cost V 3 bases and J 4 bases; bases outside gene matches: 2. CDR3 length: 13 residues. Germline values: CDR1 MDHEN, CDR2 SYDVKM. The DNA of the CDR3 is TGTGCCAGCAGTTTGGCAGGGGGCACTGAAGCTTTCTTT. Translated: CASSLAGGTEAFF.

The CDR3 loop reads CAICLGGVNEQFF. The CDR3, as DNA: TGTGCCATCTGTCTAGGGGGTGTAAATGAGCAGTTCTTC. V gene TRBV10-3 combines with J gene TRBJ2-1, with TRBD1 as a possible D gene (6 bases). Germline values: CDR1 ENHRY, CDR2 SYGVKD. The CDR3 consists of 13 residues. V was clipped by 8 bases and J by 7 bases, with 15 bases between them.

The CDR3 loop reads CASSSLAGVVYEQFF. The DNA for the CDR3 is TGTGCCAGCAGTTCACTAGCGGGAGTGGTCTATGAGCAGTTCTTC. The chain carries TRBV28 and TRBJ2-1, with 11 bases fitting TRBD2. Germline V lookup: CDR1 MDHEN, CDR2 SYDVKM. V trimming: 4 bases; J trimming: 8 bases; junction bases outside the gene matches: 7. CDR3 size: 15 residues.

This chain joins TRBV7-9 and TRBJ2-1; 10 bases line up with TRBD2. There are 17 residues in the CDR3. Germline CDR1 is SEHNR and CDR2 is FQNEAQ (reference sequence). The ends lost 3 bases at V and 6 bases at J; junction bases unmatched: 11. The CDR3 coding sequence is TGTGCCAGCAGCTTCCGTCTTGGACTAGCGGTCCGCAATGAGCAGTTCTTC. Translated: CASSFRLGLAVRNEQFF.

The CDR3 protein is CASSPSGSLELRNEQFF. The CDR3 coding sequence is TGTGCCAGCTCACCGTCCGGGTCCTTGGAACTACGCAATGAGCAGTTCTTC. The V gene is TRBV18, the J gene TRBJ2-1; no definite D call. CDR1 is KGHSH and CDR2 is LQKENI in the germline V gene. The V end was cut by 3 bases, the J end by 6 bases, with 21 bases between. CDR3 length equals 17 residues.

A single count supports this clone. The chain carries TRBV5-6 and TRBJ2-3, with 8 bases aligning to TRBD2. Germline-derived CDR1 and CDR2 are SGHDT and YYEEEE. After removal of 3 bases from V and 6 bases from J, the junction contained 9 bases not matched to a gene. CDR3 length: 15 residues. CDR3 sequence: CASSSTLRGGDTQYF. CDR3 coding DNA: TGTGCCAGCAGCTCCACCCTCCGGGGGGGGGATACGCAGTATTTT.

The rearrangement joins TRBV6-7 to TRBJ1-1; D may be TRBD1 (5 bases). TRBV6-7 is identified as an open reading frame with a role that is uncertain. This CDR3 region has 17 residues. V lost 1 base, J lost 1 base, and 16 bases lay in between. CDR3 amino acids: CASSYCWAGKGNTEAFF. CDR3 coding DNA: TGTGCCAGCAGTTACTGTTGGGCAGGGAAGGGGAACACTGAAGCTTTCTTT.

The V gene is TRBV9, the J gene TRBJ2-1, with 8 bases lining up with TRBD1. The CDR3 runs 21 residues. With 0 bases clipped from V and 5 bases from J, the junction kept 22 bases outside the gene matches. Germline CDR1 reads SGDLS; CDR2 reads YYNGEE. The CDR3 loop is CASSVGIGMTGDLLGDNEQFF. The CDR3 nucleotides are TGTGCCAGCAGCGTAGGAATTGGAATGACAGGGGATCTGCTAGGGGACAATGAGCAGTTCTTC. The entire variable domain, with the rest obtained from reference TRBV9 and TRBJ2-1, is as follows: DSGVTQTPKHLITATGQRVTLRCSPRSGDLSVYWYQQSLDQGLQFLIQYYNGEERAKGNILERFSAQQFPDLHSELNLSSLELGDSALYFCASSVGIGMTGDLLGDNEQFFGPGTRLTVL.

V gene TRBV28 combines with J gene TRBJ2-1; 10 bases match TRBD2. The V gene end was trimmed by 2 bases and the J gene end by 5 bases; junction bases not matched to a gene: 3. Germline assignment: CDR1 MDHEN and CDR2 SYDVKM. The CDR3 runs 15 residues. CDR3 bases: TGTGCCAGCAGTTTAAGCGGGGGGGCAAACAATGAGCAGTTCTTC. It translates to CASSLSGGANNEQFF.